The clone carrying this TCR beta chain was found many times. This beta chain lies outside the target of a library built for alpha chains; its clone size means little. Each TCR cDNA molecule carried a unique molecular identifier. TCRdb re-analysed the 5' RACE reads in MiXCR, keeping a single row per CDR3 protein. The sample has 9,000 or so distinct CDR3 sequences; around 3.9% are singletons. In germline, CDR1 is SGHVS, CDR2 FQNEAQ. The V and J ends lost 5 bases and 1 base, in that order; junction bases with no gene match: 5. This CDR3 contains 16 residues. The time point is: blood taken at disease recurrence. Without sorting, whole RNA was sequenced from tumor, nontumor lung or frozen PBMC. The source of the sample is a study of spatial heterogeneity in lung cancer.

This sample comprised PBMCs, obtained at recurrence. The gene calls are TRBV7-8 and TRBJ2-5; TRBD2 agrees at 12 bases. The receptor was isolated from a female donor with early-stage non-small cell lung cancer. The CDR3 sequence is CASSRLAGASQETQYF. CDR3 sequence (DNA): TGTGCCAGCAGCCGACTAGCGGGGGCCTCCCAAGAGACCCAGTACTTC. Complete variable domain (other parts from reference TRBV7-8 and TRBJ2-5): GAGVSQSPRYKVAKRGQDVALRCDPISGHVSLFWYQQALGQGPEFLTYFQNEAQLDKSGLPSDRFFAERPEGSVSTLKIQRTQQEDSAVYLCASSRLAGASQETQYFGPGTRLLVL.